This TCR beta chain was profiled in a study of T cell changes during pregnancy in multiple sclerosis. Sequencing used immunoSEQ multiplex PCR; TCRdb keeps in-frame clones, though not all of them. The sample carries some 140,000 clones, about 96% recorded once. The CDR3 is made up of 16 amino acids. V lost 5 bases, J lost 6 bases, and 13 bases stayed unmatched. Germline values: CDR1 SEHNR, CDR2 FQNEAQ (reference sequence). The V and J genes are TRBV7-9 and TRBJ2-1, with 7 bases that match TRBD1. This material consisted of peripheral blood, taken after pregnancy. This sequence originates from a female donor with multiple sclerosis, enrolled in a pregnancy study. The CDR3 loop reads CASSPTRTGGPNEQFF. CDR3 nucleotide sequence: TGTGCCAGCAGCCCTACGAGGACAGGCGGCCCCAATGAGCAGTTCTTC.